This entry features one TCR beta chain sequence. Time point noted: sample taken at primary tumor resection. Whole RNA was taken from tumor, nontumor lung or frozen PBMC; it was then sequenced unsorted. The data originate from a study of spatial heterogeneity in lung cancer. Study background: Beta-chain sequences consistently outnumbered alpha-chain sequences in detection.

TCRdb re-analysed the 5' RACE reads in MiXCR, keeping a single row per CDR3 protein. The table shows about 85,000 distinct CDR3 sequences, with approximately 18% occurring only once. The J segment lost 0 bases and the V segment lost 6 bases, leaving 3 bases of the junction unmatched. CDR3 length equals 15 residues. CDR1 is MNHEY and CDR2 is SMNVEV in the germline V gene (reference sequence). This receptor was obtained from a male donor with early-stage non-small cell lung cancer. The chain recombines TRBV27 with TRBJ2-1; TRBD2 matches at 9 bases. Sequenced here: PBMCs, sampled at surgery. This chain's CDR3 is CASRSSGSSYNEQFF. CDR3 sequence (DNA): TGTGCCAGCAGGAGTAGCGGGAGCTCCTACAATGAGCAGTTCTTC.